The 13 T cell receptor beta chains listed next were all sequenced from one sample in a study of cytomegalovirus exposure and HLA in healthy donors. Primers included in the PCR were 60 Vbeta and 13 Jbeta primers. Profiling relied on immunoSEQ multiplex PCR, and the TCRdb table lists in-frame clones only, not all of them. The data hold 180,000 or so clones, with around 83% observed a single time. Specimen: PBMCs. The receptor source for this set is a woman aged 45 to 65 in good health and CMV-seropositive.

The V call is TRBV5-4, the J call TRBJ1-6; D perhaps matches TRBD1 (6 bases). The germline V gene has CDR1 SGHNT and CDR2 YYREEE (reference sequence). CDR3 length: 16 amino acids. The V end was cut by 5 bases, the J end by 4 bases, with 16 bases between. CDR3 protein: CASREQGGGYNSPLHF. The CDR3 coding sequence is TGTGCCAGCAGGGAACAGGGTGGGGGATATAATTCACCCCTCCACTTT.

This sequence joins TRBV25-1 and TRBJ1-1; the D is unclear. This CDR3 comprises 12 residues. V was clipped by 0 bases and J by 11 bases, with 10 bases between them. The germline V gene has CDR1 MGHDK and CDR2 SYGVNS. The CDR3 loop reads CASSEYGARAFF. CDR3 bases: TGTGCCAGCAGTGAATACGGTGCTCGGGCTTTCTTT.

V and J are TRBV6-5 and TRBJ2-7; D ambiguous. The CDR3 is 15 residues long. CDR1 and CDR2 from the germline V gene are MNHEY and SVGAGI. The V and J ends lost 0 bases and 0 bases respectively, with 9 bases between them. CDR3 protein: CASSYSMPDSYEQYF. CDR3 DNA sequence: TGTGCCAGCAGTTACTCCATGCCAGACTCCTACGAGCAGTACTTC.

This chain connects TRBV6-4 to TRBJ1-1, with 9 bases matching TRBD1. J gave up 7 bases and V 3 bases, and 9 bases lay outside the gene matches. CDR1 and CDR2 from the germline V gene are MRHNA and SNTAGT. The CDR3 has 15 amino acids. The CDR3 nucleotides are TGTGCCAGCAGTGATCCAGACAGGGGGGTAGTTGAAGCTTTCTTT. Its translation is CASSDPDRGVVEAFF.

The rearrangement joins TRBV18 to TRBJ1-5; D perhaps matches TRBD1 (6 bases). CDR3 length: 14 residues. The ends were cut back, 3 bases at V and 5 bases at J, with 11 bases in the middle. Germline loops: CDR1 KGHSH, CDR2 LQKENI. CDR3 nucleotides: TGTGCCAGCTCACCTGGACAGTGGGATCAGCCCCAGCATTTT. This gives the protein CASSPGQWDQPQHF.

This clone is a singleton in its sample. At one boundary the junction diverges from the germline segment, which might be a read error. The chain couples TRBV7-9 to TRBJ2-7; 7 bases are shared with TRBD1. CDR3 length equals 14 residues. Germline CDR1 reads SEHNR; CDR2 reads FQNEAQ (reference sequence). CDR3: CSSSSGTDSYEQYF. In nucleotides, the CDR3 is TGTTCCAGCAGCTCCGGGACAGACTCCTACGAGCAGTACTTC.

The chain links TRBV28 to TRBJ1-2, with 12 positions matching TRBD1. The CDR3 length is 15 residues. Per germline, CDR1 MDHEN and CDR2 SYDVKM. V was pared by 1 base and J by 8 bases, with 5 bases of the junction left unmatched. The CDR3 sequence is CASSLSGTGGPGYTF. As DNA, the CDR3 is TGTGCCAGCAGTTTATCCGGGACAGGGGGCCCCGGCTACACCTTC.

The chain carries TRBV10-3 and TRBJ2-7, with D perhaps matching TRBD2 (6 bases). From germline, CDR1 is ENHRY and CDR2 SYGVKD. Trimming left V 2 bases short and J 3 bases short, with 14 bases between. CDR3 length: 15 amino acids. This CDR3 reads CAISESGSGSYEQYF. The CDR3 coding sequence is TGTGCCATCAGTGAGAGTGGTAGCGGAAGCTACGAGCAGTACTTC.

The chain recombines TRBV9 with TRBJ2-3, with D uncertain. V lost 4 bases and J 2 bases, leaving 8 bases between the germline ends. Looked up from germline, CDR1 is SGDLS and CDR2 is YYNGEE. The CDR3 extends over 13 amino acids. The CDR3 nucleotides read TGTGCCAGCAGCCCCTCTTACACAGATACGCAGTATTTT. It specifies CASSPSYTDTQYF. The whole variable domain, remainder taken from reference TRBV9 and TRBJ2-3, is DSGVTQTPKHLITATGQRVTLRCSPRSGDLSVYWYQQSLDQGLQFLIQYYNGEERAKGNILERFSAQQFPDLHSELNLSSLELGDSALYFCASSPSYTDTQYFGPGTRLTVL.

V usage is TRBV10-2 and J usage is TRBJ2-3; D unresolved. V lost 0 bases, J lost 6 bases, and 4 bases lay in between. The CDR3 runs to 12 residues. The V gene's germline CDR1 is WSHSY and CDR2 SAAADI. The CDR3 nucleotides read TGCGCCAGCAGTGAGTCGAGTGATACGCAGTATTTT. Protein product: CASSESSDTQYF.

This rearrangement joins TRBV19 to TRBJ1-2; D is unclear. Germline V CDR1 and CDR2: LNHDA, SQIVND (reference sequence). The CDR3 totals 14 residues. The V end lost 5 bases, the J end lost 4 bases, and 14 bases lay between the germline ends. CDR3 DNA sequence: TGTGCCAGTAGTCCGGTCGAGGGTCTCTATGGCTACACCTTC. It translates to CASSPVEGLYGYTF.

This clone was counted only a few times. Other DNA variants within this sample encode the same CDR3. The chain employs TRBV5-6 and TRBJ2-7; 7 bases are shared with TRBD1. CDR3 size: 14 residues. Germline lookup yields CDR1 SGHDT and CDR2 YYEEEE. Trimming at V came to 2 bases and at J to 3 bases, leaving 5 bases not matched to a gene. This CDR3 reads CASSLQGLSYEQYF. In DNA form, the CDR3 reads TGTGCCAGCAGCTTACAGGGGCTTAGCTACGAGCAGTACTTC.

The chain is built from TRBV7-9 and TRBJ1-2; D is uncertain. The CDR3 has 14 amino acids. Looked up from germline, CDR1 is SEHNR and CDR2 is FQNEAQ (reference sequence). V was clipped by 1 base and J by 3 bases, with 9 bases between them. The DNA for the CDR3 is TGTGCCAGCAGCTTAGTCGGGGATCACTATGGCTACACCTTC. Translating gives CASSLVGDHYGYTF.